The present entry profiles one TCR beta chain with its context. The count of this clonotype is one. No cognate antigen has been identified for it. A far larger clone is only one base removed, so a read error is likely. The sample comes from a study of regulatory T cells in long-lasting Graves disease (dated by TCRdb to the early 2020s). Study-level background: Newly diagnosed Graves' disease patients had taken antithyroid drugs for less than 3 months. Patients with persistent Graves' disease were compared with patients with newly diagnosed Graves' disease using TCR sequencing and RNA sequencing of peripheral blood. TCR sequencing covered some 13 persistent and roughly 20 newly diagnosed Graves' disease patients, some 33 samples in total. The study took place in China and was registered as a clinical trial. Beyond this particular receptor, the publication reports: Sequencing and analysis were restricted to the TCR beta chain. The authors noted that the small sample size was a limitation that may lower accuracy. Patients with persistent disease shared more public clonotypes (approximately 2,500) than newly diagnosed patients did (approximately 1,000). The study examined only peripheral blood because the primary lesion, thyroid tissue, could not be accessed. Compared with newly diagnosed patients, persistent Graves' disease patients had lower TCR Shannon entropy and fewer highly expanded clones, which suggests clonal expansion.

The time point label on this specimen signifies: newly diagnosed GD, antithyroid drugs for less than 3 months. For both TCR sequencing and RNA sequencing, RNA was extracted from PBMCs in TRIzol. The diagnosis of Graves' disease followed American Thyroid Association guidelines. Patients were recruited from an endocrinology department in Xi'an, China. Each patient gave roughly 10 milliliters of peripheral blood, collected in an EDTA anticoagulant tube. PBMCs were isolated by Ficoll Paque Plus density gradient separation without further T cell sorting. An Agilent 2100 Bioanalyzer and agarose gel were used to check RNA quality, while a NanoDrop 2000 measured RNA concentration. The receptor library was made with multiplex PCR. The instrument was an Illumina HiSeq 4000. iRepertoire HTBI primers and Arm-PCR amplification of CDR3 regions were used to construct TCR beta libraries. Before sequencing, the PCR products underwent gel purification. Concerning the study's data processing: A total of around 66 TRBV and approximately 15 TRBJ segments were identified across samples and were used for gene usage analysis of CDR3 amino acid clonotypes. Filtered high-quality paired reads were merged into contigs using COPE and FqMerger. Contigs were aligned with BLAST to IMGT TRBV, TRBD and TRBJ reference genes, and CDR3 was defined per IMGT. Highly expanded clones were defined as clonotypes with a frequency above 0.1%. Shannon entropy was used to measure repertoire diversity, and the Gini coefficient was used to measure V-J evenness. A clonotype found in more than one individual was treated as public. TCRdb took the public reads, trimmed them with fastp at Q25, ran MiXCR for clone calling and kept in-frame beta chains. For every CDR3 protein sequence, its rows merge into one entry that carries the most common genes and DNA. TCRdb assigned the V and J calls; the authors' analysis was not used. The sample table records approximately 540,000 distinct CDR3 sequences; around 12% of these occur just once. Approximately 9% of the sample goes to the ten largest clones.

The same data also contributed to another study, on T cells in Graves' hyperthyroidism and ophthalmopathy. Per the second study: Stable Graves' hyperthyroidism was defined as no progression to ophthalmopathy during 18 months of follow-up. Hyperthyroidism patients were newly diagnosed, with disease duration under 2 months, and aged 18 to 65 years. Any patient with an uncontrolled infection, another autoimmune disease, pregnancy or lactation was excluded. Diagnoses were established on the basis of clinical symptoms, serum thyroxine and TRAb, thyroid ultrasound, and orbital computed tomography. The TCR CDR3 was subjected to a first round of RT-PCR using the HTBI primer set and the Qiagen OneStep RT-PCR kit. Most expanded thyroid clonotypes (frequency above 0.001) were also found in blood, which suggests that blood repertoires may mirror thyroid immune responses. In cross-validation, a model built on a 13 V-J signature told ophthalmopathy apart from stable hyperthyroidism with 85% to 90% sensitivity and about 81% specificity, and in testing the same model reached 80%/75%. In validation, the model predicted progression to ophthalmopathy a median of roughly 6.2 months before onset, with around 70% sensitivity and 72.22% specificity. A discovery cohort of about 100 patients, about 43 with Graves' ophthalmopathy and under 60 with stable Graves' hyperthyroidism, was used to find distinguishing TCR V-J signatures. Prospective prediction of ophthalmopathy was tested in an independent validation cohort consisting of 18 to 20 hyperthyroidism patients and 15 to 17 patients who later progressed to ophthalmopathy. The roughly 99 discovery patients were divided at random into training and test sets in a 7:3 ratio. In addition, the study compared T-cell repertoires in thyroid tissue and in blood from 6 or 7 Graves' hyperthyroidism patients. After sampling, hyperthyroidism patients received methimazole starting at 30 mg daily, and ophthalmopathy patients received high-dose intravenous methylprednisolone. A second multiplex PCR round built the libraries, followed by size selection and purification. Libraries were sequenced paired-end with 100 bp reads on an Illumina HiSeq2000. Raw data were processed with SOAPnuke, discarding reads with adapters, uncalled bases, mean Phred below 15, or no exact constant-primer or identifier match. High-quality paired reads were merged using COPE v1.2.5, and each unique nucleotide sequence was defined as a clonotype. MiTCR v1.1 was used to align the clonotypes against IMGT TRBV, TRBD and TRBJ reference segments. The analysis included only V-J combinations with a frequency above 0.0001, which together covered 98% to 99.2% of the repertoires. A TCS score was defined as the ratio of F50 (clonal expansion) to E x V (chaos), with BLOSUM62-based TCRdist applied between CDR3 peptides within each V-J. Welch's t-statistics and random forest reduced approximately 520 V-J features to roughly 13, which were used in a naive Bayes classifier (R e1071). No statistical method was used to fix the sample size in advance, and group allocation was not hidden from the investigators. TCR Vbeta CDR3 sequencing of 135 peripheral blood samples (over 40 ophthalmopathy, 75 hyperthyroidism and some 17 progressor patients) is reported in the paper.

Sequenced here: peripheral blood mononuclear cells (PBMCs), sampled at new diagnosis, from a patient treated with antithyroid drugs. This clonotype was sampled from a woman aged 25 to 39 with Graves disease. Donor details come from another sample of the same person, matched by shared clones.

The CDR3 is CASSRPGADGPNNEQFF. DNA sequence: TGTGCCAGCAGTCGACCAGGGGCGGACGGGCCTAACAATGAGCAGTTCTTC. The chain is encoded by TRBV28 joined to TRBJ2-1, with a tentative D gene TRBD1 over 6 matching bases. CDR1 and CDR2 were assigned from the germline V gene as MDHEN and SYDVKM. A distance of 22 bases separates the germline ends of V and J, which lose 5 bases and 5 bases respectively. The CDR3 numbers 17 residues from cysteine through phenylalanine. This entry keeps only the CDR3 DNA: 51 bases, framed from base 1.